This T cell receptor (beta chain) was captured in a study of OX40 agonist ivuxolimab in advanced cancers. At the level of the study: Ivuxolimab was administered intravenously to patients at 0.01 to 10 mg/kg every 2 weeks.

Assay used: immunoSEQ multiplex PCR; TCRdb lists only in-frame clones, some missing. The table has about 20,000 clones, around four fifths seen once; the top ten hold about 20%. This clone came up a few times. The germline V gene has CDR1 MRHNA and CDR2 SNTAGT. The CDR3 extends over 15 amino acids. V dropped 3 bases and J dropped 5; count of bases not matched to a gene: 4. The sequence was obtained from an adult with an advanced solid tumor such as melanoma, head and neck, liver or kidney cancer. The rearrangement uses TRBV6-4 and TRBJ2-5, with 12 bases aligning to TRBD1. Sequenced here: CD4+ or CD8+ T cells sorted from blood, sampled in a trial of the OX40 agonist ivuxolimab. This chain's CDR3 is CASSEGTGGAETQYF. CDR3 sequence (DNA): TGTGCCAGCAGTGAGGGGACAGGGGGCGCGGAGACCCAGTACTTC.